Below, 30 T cell receptor beta chains from the same sample are listed, as sequenced in a study of shared T cell receptors in the human thymus. Measured with immunoSEQ multiplex PCR; TCRdb has only the in-frame clones, and not every one. The sample includes about 610,000 clones, roughly 90% seen only once; the top ten take 0.008% to 0.011%. This same sample was also taken into another study, of human thymus T cells.

What was sequenced was thymocytes. These receptors all come from a boy under two years old with a congenital heart defect.

The V gene is TRBV7-9, the J gene TRBJ2-2, with 14 bases lining up with TRBD2. The germline gives CDR1 SEHNR, CDR2 FQNEAQ (reference sequence). After removal of 6 bases from V and 6 bases from J, the junction contained 9 bases not matched to a gene. The CDR3 is made up of 17 amino acids. This CDR3 is CASRKGGLAGDAGELFF. CDR3 coding DNA: TGTGCCAGCAGGAAGGGGGGACTAGCGGGAGATGCCGGGGAGCTGTTTTTT. Full variable domain (rest looked up from reference TRBV7-9 and TRBJ2-2): DTGVSQNPRHKITKRGQNVTFRCDPISEHNRLYWYRQTLGQGPEFLTYFQNEAQLEKSRLLSDRFSAERPKGSFSTLEIQRTEQGDSAMYLCASRKGGLAGDAGELFFGEGSRLTVL.

This clone was seen a single time. The chain carries TRBV7-2 and TRBJ2-7; TRBD2 might be the D (6 bases). This CDR3 region has 13 residues. Trimming shortened V by 5 bases and J by 0 bases, and 8 bases separated the two germline ends. Germline loops: CDR1 SGHTA, CDR2 FQGNSA. This CDR3 reads CASSSGFSYEQYF. The CDR3, as DNA: TGTGCCAGCAGCAGCGGGTTCTCCTACGAGCAGTACTTC.

V is TRBV25-1 and J is TRBJ2-3, with D perhaps TRBD2 (6 bases). CDR3 length: 16 amino acids. Deletions cut 7 bases from V and 0 bases from J, with 17 bases between. The germline gives CDR1 MGHDK, CDR2 SYGVNS. The CDR3 region is CASNGEAGLSTDTQYF. The CDR3 DNA sequence: TGTGCCAGCAATGGGGAGGCCGGGCTGAGCACAGATACGCAGTATTTT.

The V call is TRBV5-4, the J call TRBJ1-2; D is uncertain. The CDR3 covers 14 residues. V lost 0 bases and J lost 2, with 8 bases in between. Germline V gene data show CDR1 as SGHNT and CDR2 as YYREEE (reference sequence). CDR3 residues: CASSLVAMNYGYTF. CDR3 DNA: TGTGCCAGCAGCTTGGTCGCTATGAACTATGGCTACACCTTC.

The chain recombines TRBV10-3 with TRBJ2-7; 14 bases map to TRBD2. V gave up 6 bases and J gave up 2 bases; unmatched junction bases: 15. Germline CDR1 and CDR2: ENHRY and SYGVKD. The CDR3 extends over 19 amino acids. The CDR3 region is CAISGLAGGSSHPPYEQYF. CDR3 DNA sequence: TGTGCCATCAGCGGACTAGCGGGAGGTTCCTCACACCCTCCCTACGAGCAGTACTTC.

The chain combines TRBV28 with TRBJ2-7; 12 positions match TRBD1. V gave up 6 bases and J gave up 6 bases; unmatched junction bases: 12. The CDR3 sequence is 16 residues long. Germline V gives CDR1 MDHEN, CDR2 SYDVKM. The DNA for the CDR3 is TGTGCCAGCAGCCCCGGGACAGGGGGCGGGAGGGGCGAGCAGTACTTC. This translates into CASSPGTGGGRGEQYF.

This rearrangement joins TRBV7-9 to TRBJ2-1, with a weak D call TRBD2 (6 bases). Germline CDR1 reads SEHNR; CDR2 reads FQNEAQ (reference sequence). The CDR3 is 17 residues long. The V gene lost 4 bases and the J gene lost 3 bases, with 19 bases spanning the gap. The CDR3, as DNA: TGTGCCAGCAGCTGGACCCACGGGAGCTCTCACTACAATGAGCAGTTCTTC. Its translation: CASSWTHGSSHYNEQFF. Supplemented by reference TRBV7-9 and TRBJ2-1, the full variable domain reads DTGVSQNPRHKITKRGQNVTFRCDPISEHNRLYWYRQTLGQGPEFLTYFQNEAQLEKSRLLSDRFSAERPKGSFSTLEIQRTEQGDSAMYLCASSWTHGSSHYNEQFFGPGTRLTVL.

The chain couples TRBV15 to TRBJ2-7; 10 bases fit TRBD2. Germline V gives CDR1 LNHNV, CDR2 YYDKDF (reference sequence). The CDR3 is 15 amino acids. V lost 2 bases and J lost 6; bases outside the gene matches: 7. The CDR3 DNA sequence: TGTGCCACCAGCAGAAGATCTAGCGGGAGAAGCGAGCAGTACTTC. It specifies CATSRRSSGRSEQYF.

As to this clone: The sample contains more than one DNA sequence encoding this CDR3. This rearrangement joins TRBV19 to TRBJ1-2; no firm D call. Deletions cut 3 bases from V and 3 bases from J, with 5 bases between. Germline assignment: CDR1 LNHDA and CDR2 SQIVND (reference sequence). The CDR3 covers 12 residues. CDR3 DNA sequence: TGTGCCAGTAGTATTCCAGACTATGGCTACACCTTC. Protein sequence: CASSIPDYGYTF.

The chain uses TRBV19 and TRBJ2-7; 8 bases match TRBD2. This CDR3 has 14 amino acids. J was trimmed by 5 bases and V by 6 bases; bases with no gene match: 9. Germline V lookup: CDR1 LNHDA, CDR2 SQIVND (reference sequence). The CDR3 region has the DNA TGTGCCAGTAGGCGACCCCGGGGGGGGAACGAGCAGTACTTC. Residues: CASRRPRGGNEQYF.

The J gene is TRBJ2-5, the V gene TRBV5-6, with TRBD2 matching 8 bases. The trim removed 3 bases at V and 1 base at J, leaving 5 bases unmatched. This CDR3 is 15 amino acids long. CDR1 is SGHDT and CDR2 is YYEEEE in the germline V gene. Here the CDR3 DNA reads TGTGCCAGCAGCTACCCACTAGCGGTCCAAGAGACCCAGTACTTC. Translation: CASSYPLAVQETQYF.

This clone was recorded only once. This sequence joins TRBV4-1 and TRBJ2-2; TRBD2 matches 7 bases. Germline CDR1 reads MGHRA; CDR2 reads YSYEKL. With V trimmed by 0 bases and J by 6 bases, 4 bases remained unmatched. The CDR3 covers 15 residues. The CDR3 spells CASSQDRAGPGELFF. CDR3 DNA: TGCGCCAGCAGCCAAGATCGAGCGGGACCCGGGGAGCTGTTTTTT.

CDR3: CASSQDQGIAGPQETQYF. As DNA, the CDR3 is TGCGCCAGCAGCCAAGATCAGGGAATAGCGGGACCCCAAGAGACCCAGTACTTC. This chain joins TRBV4-1 and TRBJ2-5, with 8 positions matching TRBD2. V lost 0 bases and J lost 1; bases outside the gene matches: 10. The CDR3 runs 18 residues. Germline V gene lookup returns CDR1 MGHRA and CDR2 YSYEKL.

This chain connects TRBV13 to TRBJ2-2, with TRBD2 identical over 8 bases. V was pared by 3 bases and J by 4 bases, with 10 bases of the junction left unmatched. The CDR3 is 17 residues long. CDR1 is PRHDT, CDR2 FYEKMQ, per germline (reference sequence). DNA for the CDR3: TGTGCCAGCAGCTTCGGCGAGGCTAGCGGGTTCACCGGGGAGCTGTTTTTT. Translated: CASSFGEASGFTGELFF.

About this clone itself: One end of the junction fails to match germline, which may point to a read error. The chain employs TRBV10-2 and TRBJ2-7; 9 nucleotides match TRBD2. The CDR3 contains 16 residues. CDR1 and CDR2 (germline): WSHSY, SAAADI. For the CDR3, the DNA is TGCGCCAGCAGTGTTGCTGGCGGGAGGGCCTCCAACGAGCAGTACTTC. Its protein product is CASSVAGGRASNEQYF.

The sample holds one count of this clone. The chain joins TRBV7-2 to TRBJ2-7; TRBD2 is a possible D gene (6 bases). Deletions cut 6 bases from V and 2 bases from J, with 23 bases between. The CDR3 covers 17 residues. Germline V CDR1 and CDR2: SGHTA, FQGNSA. In DNA form, the CDR3 reads TGTGCCAGCAGGGAAGGCGGGGTTACGACCTTCGCCTACGAGCAGTACTTC. Its translation: CASREGGVTTFAYEQYF.

The V call is TRBV18, the J call TRBJ2-7; D perhaps matches TRBD2 (6 bases). The length of the CDR3 is 15 residues. Trimming pared 2 bases from V and 1 base from J, leaving 12 bases between. CDR1 and CDR2 from the germline V gene are KGHSH and LQKENI. The CDR3: CASSPIGRGSYEQYF. In nucleotides, the CDR3 is TGTGCCAGCTCACCAATCGGGAGAGGGTCCTACGAGCAGTACTTC.

V is TRBV5-6 and J is TRBJ1-2; 12 nucleotides agree with TRBD1. Germline CDR1 is SGHDT and CDR2 is YYEEEE. The CDR3 totals 15 residues. Losses at the gene ends were 4 bases for V and 3 bases for J; bases not matched to a gene: 4. CDR3 in DNA: TGTGCCAGCAGCCTGGGACAGGGGGCTGACTATGGCTACACCTTC. This sequence encodes CASSLGQGADYGYTF.

The chain couples TRBV27 to TRBJ2-4; 15 bases match TRBD2. Germline CDR1 is MNHEY and CDR2 is SMNVEV (reference sequence). Trimming took 6 bases from V and 5 from J; bases not matched to a gene: 5. The CDR3 contains 16 residues. CDR3 protein: CASRGLAGGVENIQYF. The CDR3 region has the DNA TGTGCCAGCAGAGGACTAGCGGGAGGGGTAGAAAACATTCAGTACTTC.

The chain couples TRBV5-5 to TRBJ2-7, with D maybe TRBD1 (6 bases). This CDR3 is 16 amino acids long. Between the trimmed V and J ends, which lost 4 bases and 2 bases, there was a span of 19 bases. CDR1 is SGHKS, CDR2 YYEKEE, per germline (reference sequence). CDR3 residues: CASSGKLTGWAYEQYF. The CDR3 region has the DNA TGTGCCAGCAGCGGGAAACTCACAGGGTGGGCCTACGAGCAGTACTTC.

The V call is TRBV30, the J call TRBJ1-1; D call uncertain. The CDR3 covers 13 residues. The ends were cut back, 5 bases at V and 0 bases at J, with 10 bases in the middle. Germline-derived CDR1 and CDR2 are GTSNPN and SVGIG (reference sequence). The DNA of the CDR3 is TGTGCCTGGCCTTCAGACATGAACACTGAAGCTTTCTTT. It codes for CAWPSDMNTEAFF.

This chain connects TRBV13 to TRBJ1-6; tentatively, D is TRBD1 (5 bases). The germline V gene encodes CDR1 PRHDT and CDR2 FYEKMQ (reference sequence). The CDR3 has 16 residues. The germline V and J ends were trimmed by 5 bases and 5 bases, with 16 bases remaining between them. CDR3 nucleotides: TGTGCCAGCAGCCTCCACAGGCCCCCCAATAATTCACCCCTCCACTTT. This sequence encodes CASSLHRPPNNSPLHF.

V gene TRBV6-1 combines with J gene TRBJ2-1, with 8 bases lining up with TRBD2. Germline CDR1 and CDR2: MNHNS and SASEGT. The V gene end was trimmed by 4 bases and the J gene end by 6 bases; junction bases not matched to a gene: 11. This CDR3 has 16 residues. This chain's CDR3 is CASSARGGTRPNEQFF. The DNA of the CDR3 is TGTGCCAGCAGTGCCAGAGGGGGGACTAGGCCCAATGAGCAGTTCTTC.

The V and J genes are TRBV19 and TRBJ2-1; the D gene is possibly TRBD2 (6 bases). This CDR3 has 13 amino acids. Germline V lookup: CDR1 LNHDA, CDR2 SQIVND (reference sequence). Deletions cut 6 bases from V and 0 bases from J, with 6 bases between. The CDR3 DNA is TGTGCCAGTAGCGGGAGCTCCTACAATGAGCAGTTCTTC. It codes for CASSGSSYNEQFF.

Only a few counts were recorded for this clone. The V gene is TRBV4-1, the J gene TRBJ2-7; no reliable D call. The CDR3 covers 18 residues. Looked up from germline, CDR1 is MGHRA and CDR2 is YSYEKL. V dropped 0 bases and J dropped 9 bases, with 27 bases sitting between them. CDR3 sequence reads: CASSQDFGYILYYEWQYF. The CDR3 bases are TGCGCCAGCAGCCAAGATTTCGGGTATATCCTCTACTACGAGTGGCAGTACTTC.

The chain employs TRBV29-1 and TRBJ2-6; TRBD1 matches at 8 bases. CDR3 length: 16 residues. After removal of 7 bases from V and 0 bases from J, the junction contained 8 bases not matched to a gene. Looked up from germline, CDR1 is SQVTM and CDR2 is ANQGSEA. Written as DNA, the CDR3 is TGCAGCGCCCGGGACAGGTTCCCCTCTGGGGCCAACGTCCTGACTTTC. This translates into CSARDRFPSGANVLTF.

This sequence joins TRBV7-9 and TRBJ2-7; 9 bases align to TRBD1. V shed 6 bases, J shed 3 bases, and the junction held 9 bases outside the gene matches. Looked up from germline, CDR1 is SEHNR and CDR2 is FQNEAQ (reference sequence). The CDR3 runs to 15 residues. CDR3 DNA: TGTGCCAGCAGTCAACCGGGACAGGGCGTCTACGAGCAGTACTTC. Amino acid sequence: CASSQPGQGVYEQYF.

The chain is built from TRBV5-5 and TRBJ1-5, with a possible D match to TRBD1 (5 bases). Trimming pared 0 bases from V and 0 bases from J, leaving 7 bases between. The length of the CDR3 is 15 residues. Germline assignment: CDR1 SGHKS and CDR2 YYEKEE (reference sequence). The CDR3 reads CASSLGGYSNQPQHF. For the CDR3, the DNA is TGTGCCAGCAGCTTGGGGGGCTATAGCAATCAGCCCCAGCATTTT.

CDR3 sequence: CASSLGGQGDYEQYF. CDR3 DNA sequence: TGTGCCAGCAGCTTAGGGGGACAGGGCGACTACGAGCAGTACTTC. The chain is built from TRBV7-9 and TRBJ2-7, with 9 bases identical to TRBD1. The CDR3 sequence is 15 residues long. The J segment lost 3 bases and the V segment lost 1 base, leaving 4 bases of the junction unmatched. Germline CDR1 is SEHNR and CDR2 is FQNEAQ (reference sequence).

This rearrangement joins TRBV11-3 to TRBJ2-6; a possible D gene is TRBD1 (5 bases). CDR1 and CDR2 from the germline V gene are SGHNT and YENEEA. Between the trimmed V and J ends, which lost 3 bases and 0 bases, there was a span of 9 bases. There are 16 residues in the CDR3. The CDR3 nucleotides read TGTGCCAGCAGCTTCCAGGGAAGCTCTGGGGCCAACGTCCTGACTTTC. As protein: CASSFQGSSGANVLTF. Full variable domain (rest looked up from reference TRBV11-3 and TRBJ2-6): EAGVVQSPRYKIIEKKQPVAFWCNPISGHNTLYWYLQNLGQGPELLIRYENEEAVDDSQLPKDRFSAERLKGVDSTLKIQPAELGDSAVYLCASSFQGSSGANVLTFGAGSRLTVL.